This T cell receptor (beta chain) emerged from a study of graft-versus-host responses after intestinal transplantation. Deletions cut 2 bases from V and 1 base from J, with 9 bases between. Germline CDR1 is SGHAT and CDR2 is FQNNGV. The CDR3 sequence is 15 residues long. TCRdb keeps only in-frame clones here, not all; method: immunoSEQ multiplex PCR. The sample records 40,000 or so clones, 90% to 95% being singletons. The chain uses TRBV11-2 and TRBJ1-3; TRBD1 might be the D (5 bases). The starting material was PBMCs, obtained 734 days after intestinal transplantation. This sequence originates from a human patient who received an intestinal transplant, so some T cells may come from the graft donor. Written as DNA, the CDR3 is TGTGCCAGCAGCTTAACTTGGGGGTCTGGAAACACCATATATTTT. This encodes CASSLTWGSGNTIYF.